The clone carrying this T cell receptor beta chain has just a few counts. Its antigen is unidentified. The entry originates in a study of beta chain features in type 1 diabetes. Study outcomes and limitations: Type 1 diabetes patients had VDJ junctions that carried fewer insertions and more deletions.

V shed 0 bases, J shed 9 bases, and the junction held 14 bases outside the gene matches. Germline V gives CDR1 MGHRA, CDR2 YSYEKL. This CDR3 spans 18 amino acids. The whole isolated RNA underwent reverse transcription, so sequencing captured expressed TCRB transcripts. The data were produced by immunoSEQ multiplex PCR, yet TCRdb's version contains in-frame clones alone and is incomplete. This sample has 250,000 to 400,000 clones, with 12% to 15% found just once. Naive, central memory, regulatory and stem cell-like memory cells within the CD4+ compartment were sorted using CD45RO/CCR7/CD25/CD127/CD95/CD27.

Sequencing used central memory CD4+ T cells from blood. This chain uses TRBV4-1 with TRBJ1-5, with 10 bases matching TRBD1. The clonotype originates from a man aged 25-40 years in good health. The CDR3 DNA is TGCGCCAGCAGCCAAGACGAACGCGCCCAGGACAGGGGGGCGCCCCAGCATTTT. Residues: CASSQDERAQDRGAPQHF.